The 30 T cell receptor beta chains given below trace back to one sample, sequenced in a study of Graves' ophthalmopathy and Graves' hyperthyroidism. Amplification targeted the TCR beta CDR3 regions, with RNA transcripts as the source material. The workflow started with a first-round RT-PCR run with HTBI primers and then moved on to a second-round multiplex PCR. From the multiplex PCR reads, TCRdb called clonotypes with MiXCR, one entry per CDR3 protein. This table holds about 1.1 million distinct CDR3 sequences, about two fifths found once. The sample taken for sequencing was peripheral blood or thyroid tissue (not recorded which). These TCRs come from an adult man with Graves' hyperthyroidism.

The rearrangement links TRBV2 to TRBJ2-5, with D perhaps matching TRBD2 (5 bases). This CDR3 contains 15 residues. Trimming shortened V by 2 bases and J by 5 bases, and 15 bases separated the two germline ends. CDR1 is SNHLY and CDR2 is FYNNEI in the germline V gene. CDR3 nucleotide sequence: TGTGCCAGCAGTGAAAGTCGGGGTCCCGGGGAGACCCAGTACTTC. It codes for CASSESRGPGETQYF.

This clonotype was picked up many times. The chain couples TRBV10-3 to TRBJ2-6, with a tentative D call TRBD1 (6 bases). The CDR3 is 18 amino acids. Per the germline V gene, CDR1 is ENHRY and CDR2 is SYGVKD. Trimming shortened V by 6 bases and J by 0 bases, and 18 bases separated the two germline ends. CDR3 residues: CAISDRQAANSGANVLTF. CDR3 DNA sequence: TGTGCCATCAGCGATAGACAGGCCGCGAACTCTGGGGCCAACGTCCTGACTTTC.

Only a few counts were recorded for this clonotype. J is TRBJ1-6 and V is TRBV12-3 or TRBV12-4; D is unclear. This CDR3 spans 16 amino acids. The ends were cut back, 6 bases at V and 0 bases at J, with 12 bases in the middle. The chain's CDR3 is CASRRAWGSYNSPLHF. The CDR3 region has the DNA TGTGCCAGCAGACGGGCCTGGGGCTCCTATAATTCACCCCTCCACTTT.

The gene calls are TRBV5-1 and TRBJ2-5; D possibly corresponds to TRBD1 (5 bases). The germline V and J ends were trimmed by 0 bases and 4 bases, with 16 bases remaining between them. This CDR3 contains 16 residues. CDR1 SGHRS and CDR2 YFSETQ come from the germline V gene. In DNA form, the CDR3 reads TGCGCCAGCAGCTTGGGGCCGGTCAGGGTATTAGAGACCCAGTACTTC. Its translation is CASSLGPVRVLETQYF.

The CDR3 DNA reads as TGTGCCAGCGTTGAGCTGGGCAGTGGCACTGAAGCTTTCTTT. It specifies CASVELGSGTEAFF. The rearrangement links TRBV2 to TRBJ1-1, with no clear D. There are 14 residues in the CDR3. Looked up from germline, CDR1 is SNHLY and CDR2 is FYNNEI. Trimming shortened V by 8 bases and J by 4 bases, and 17 bases separated the two germline ends.

This clonotype has more than one count but fewer than ten. This chain connects TRBV7-9 to TRBJ2-5; maybe TRBD1 (6 bases). The CDR3 loop spans 15 amino acids. V was trimmed by 4 bases and J by 0 bases, leaving 12 bases between them. From germline, CDR1 is SEHNR and CDR2 FQNEAQ (reference sequence). The CDR3 spells CASSSDSNYQETQYF. Here the CDR3 DNA reads TGTGCCAGCAGCTCGGACAGCAATTACCAAGAGACCCAGTACTTC.

This clonotype has just a few counts. The rearrangement uses TRBV28 and TRBJ2-7; 12 bases are shared with TRBD1. This CDR3 contains 15 residues. The germline gives CDR1 MDHEN, CDR2 SYDVKM. With V trimmed by 7 bases and J by 5 bases, 9 bases remained unmatched. CDR3 nucleotide sequence: TGTGCCAGCACTCCTGTGGGACAGGGGGCCCACGAGCAGTACTTC. Translating gives CASTPVGQGAHEQYF.

V and J are TRBV9 and TRBJ1-2; D is unresolved. Germline lookup yields CDR1 SGDLS and CDR2 YYNGEE. Trimming removed 4 bases at V and 7 bases at J, with 11 bases between. The CDR3 runs to 12 residues. Written as DNA, the CDR3 is TGTGCCAGCAGCCGAGAGGGTTTTGGCTACACCTTC. Its translation is CASSREGFGYTF.

Comment on this clonotype: A junction end diverges from the germline sequence, so it may reflect a read error. The rearrangement uses TRBV15 and TRBJ2-2; tentative D call: TRBD2 (6 bases). CDR1 is LNHNV, CDR2 YYDKDF, per germline (reference sequence). CDR3 size: 17 residues. CDR3 bases: TGTGCCGCCAGCAGAGCGGGCGGAGAATCGAACACCGGGGAGCTGTTTTTT. Its protein is CAASRAGGESNTGELFF.

This clonotype has more than one count but fewer than ten. The rearrangement links TRBV5-6 to TRBJ1-3; D unclear. This CDR3 spans 19 amino acids. In germline, CDR1 is SGHDT, CDR2 YYEEEE. Trimming cost V 1 base and J 0 bases, with 20 bases left between them. CDR3 amino acids: CASSLKDDGGRLSGNTIYF. CDR3 DNA: TGTGCCAGCAGCTTGAAGGATGACGGAGGAAGACTCTCTGGAAACACCATATATTTT. Full variable domain (remainder filled in from reference TRBV5-6 and TRBJ1-3): DAGVTQSPTHLIKTRGQQVTLRCSPKSGHDTVSWYQQALGQGPQFIFQYYEEEERQRGNFPDRFSGHQFPNYSSELNVNALLLGDSALYLCASSLKDDGGRLSGNTIYFGEGSWLTVV.

Here the CDR3 reads CSATISGTRGYEQYF. CDR3 nucleotides: TGCAGTGCTACCATTAGCGGGACAAGGGGGTACGAGCAGTACTTC. The chain employs TRBV20-1 and TRBJ2-7; 8 bases fit TRBD2. CDR3 size: 15 residues. CDR1 DFQATT and CDR2 SNEGSKA come from the germline V gene (reference sequence). The V gene end was trimmed by 4 bases and the J gene end by 4 bases; junction bases not matched to a gene: 12.

With respect to this clonotype: It is unclear where the CDR3 begins or ends on the DNA, so no DNA is shown, and the CDR3 is as TCRdb lists it. V and J are TRBV20-1 and TRBJ2-7; the table gives TRBD1 as D, unverified against the DNA. Germline V gene data show CDR1 as DFQATT and CDR2 as SNEGSKA (reference sequence). The CDR3 sequence runs 15 residues, both termini included. The CDR3 protein is CSAGTGDGYTFEQYF.

The sample holds many counts of this clonotype. The chain is built from TRBV29-1 and TRBJ1-5, with D possibly matching TRBD1 (5 bases). Germline CDR1 is SQVTM and CDR2 is ANQGSEA. V was clipped by 2 bases and J by 4 bases, with 9 bases between them. CDR3 length: 13 amino acids. CDR3: CSVEIRANQPQHF. In DNA, the CDR3 is TGCAGCGTTGAAATCAGGGCAAATCAGCCCCAGCATTTT.

The V and J genes are TRBV25-1 and TRBJ2-3; no clear D. Germline CDR1 MGHDK, CDR2 SYGVNS. The germline V and J ends were trimmed by 3 bases and 0 bases, with 4 bases remaining between them. The CDR3 has 13 amino acids. CDR3 sequence: CASSDPSTDTQYF. In DNA, the CDR3 is TGTGCCAGCAGTGATCCCAGCACAGATACGCAGTATTTT.

This clonotype was counted a single time. This chain uses TRBV7-6 with TRBJ1-1; possible D gene TRBD1, 6 bases. CDR3 size: 12 residues. The V gene lost 1 base and the J gene lost 10 bases, with 10 bases spanning the gap. CDR1 and CDR2 from the germline V gene are SGHVS and FNYEAQ. CDR3 coding DNA: TGTGCCAGCAGCTTAGGGGGGGACATAGCTTTCTTT. This codes for CASSLGGDIAFF.

This clonotype has just a few counts. The genes are TRBV5-6 and TRBJ2-7; 10 bases fit TRBD1. The CDR3 is 19 amino acids. CDR1 and CDR2 (germline): SGHDT, YYEEEE. The V segment lost 4 bases and the J segment 3 bases; nucleotides outside the gene matches: 19. This chain's CDR3 is CASSTSGTGEPGLRYEQYF. CDR3 bases: TGTGCCAGCAGCACGTCCGGGACAGGGGAACCGGGATTACGCTACGAGCAGTACTTC.

The gene calls are TRBV25-1 and TRBJ1-1; TRBD1 aligns across 7 bases. V lost 7 bases and J lost 5; bases outside the gene matches: 13. There are 15 residues in the CDR3. Germline-derived CDR1 and CDR2 are MGHDK and SYGVNS. The CDR3 nucleotides read TGTGCCAGCATAACGGGCACAGGGGCTATAACTGAAGCTTTCTTT. Amino acids: CASITGTGAITEAFF. Complete variable domain (other parts from reference TRBV25-1 and TRBJ1-1): EADIYQTPRYLVIGTGKKITLECSQTMGHDKMYWYQQDPGMELHLIHYSYGVNSTEKGDLSSESTVSRIRTEHFPLTLESARPSHTSQYLCASITGTGAITEAFFGQGTRLTVV.

The chain employs TRBV29-1 and TRBJ2-7; maybe TRBD2 (8 bases). This CDR3 region has 17 residues. Between the trimmed V and J ends, which lost 8 bases and 0 bases, there was a span of 26 bases. Germline values: CDR1 SQVTM, CDR2 ANQGSEA. This chain's CDR3 is CSSTGTVGGGSSYEQYF. As DNA, the CDR3 is TGCAGCAGTACCGGGACAGTGGGCGGGGGGAGCTCCTACGAGCAGTACTTC.

This rearrangement joins TRBV7-7 to TRBJ2-5, with D uncertain. This CDR3 region has 14 residues. Trimming stripped 6 bases from V and 3 bases from J, with 14 bases between. Germline assignment: CDR1 SSHAT and CDR2 FNYEAQ (reference sequence). The CDR3 DNA sequence: TGTGCCAGCAGTTCCGGCGGATTGAAAGAGACCCAGTACTTC. It yields the protein CASSSGGLKETQYF.

The table lists this clonotype with many counts. This chain connects TRBV7-9 to TRBJ1-2; D is perhaps TRBD1 (6 bases). Germline assignment: CDR1 SEHNR and CDR2 FQNEAQ (reference sequence). This CDR3 is built from 15 residues. V lost 7 bases to trimming and J lost 6 bases, with 21 bases between them. As DNA, the CDR3 is TGTGCCAGCATCGGAATTCGGACAGCCCATAATGGCTACACCTTC. Its translation: CASIGIRTAHNGYTF. Full variable domain (missing parts from reference TRBV7-9 and TRBJ1-2): DTGVSQNPRHKITKRGQNVTFRCDPISEHNRLYWYRQTLGQGPEFLTYFQNEAQLEKSRLLSDRFSAERPKGSFSTLEIQRTEQGDSAMYLCASIGIRTAHNGYTFGSGTRLTVV.

This clonotype has a count of ten or more. V and J are TRBV20-1 and TRBJ1-2; D may be TRBD1 (5 bases). The CDR3 length is 13 residues. The V end was cut by 0 bases, the J end by 8 bases, with 13 bases between. Germline assignment: CDR1 DFQATT and CDR2 SNEGSKA (reference sequence). CDR3 loop: CSARDRAGSGYTF. CDR3 sequence (DNA): TGCAGTGCTAGAGATCGGGCAGGGTCCGGCTACACCTTC.

The V call is TRBV20-1, the J call TRBJ1-2; 7 nucleotides line up with TRBD1. V was clipped by 1 base and J by 2 bases; unmatched bases: 4. The CDR3 sequence is 14 residues long. Germline CDR1 and CDR2: DFQATT and SNEGSKA (reference sequence). CDR3 region: CSARGTGWNYGYTF. The CDR3 coding sequence is TGCAGTGCTAGAGGGACAGGTTGGAACTATGGCTACACCTTC.

This clonotype was picked up a small number of times. V is TRBV5-1 and J is TRBJ2-7, with TRBD1 as a possible D gene (6 bases). In germline, CDR1 is SGHRS, CDR2 YFSETQ. CDR3 size: 18 residues. The V end was cut by 4 bases, the J end by 2 bases, with 25 bases between. Here the CDR3 reads CASSAPGQFEGLPYEQYF. CDR3 DNA: TGCGCCAGCAGCGCACCGGGACAATTTGAAGGGTTGCCCTACGAGCAGTACTTC. Based on the CDR3 plus reference TRBV5-1 and TRBJ2-7, the full variable domain is KAGVTQTPRYLIKTRGQQVTLSCSPISGHRSVSWYQQTPGQGLQFLFEYFSETQRNKGNFPGRFSGRQFSNSRSEMNVSTLELGDSALYLCASSAPGQFEGLPYEQYFGPGTRLTVT.

This chain uses TRBV24-1 with TRBJ2-5; TRBD2 matches at 9 bases. CDR3 length: 14 amino acids. The germline CDR1 and CDR2 sequences are KGHDR and SFDVKD. V lost 11 bases and J lost 4; bases outside the gene matches: 10. DNA for the CDR3: TGTGCCAGCCAGCGGGAGGTTGGAAGAGAGACCCAGTACTTC. It encodes CASQREVGRETQYF.

The V call is TRBV12-3 or TRBV12-4, the J call TRBJ1-2, with D perhaps matching TRBD1 (6 bases). The CDR3 runs 15 residues. Trimming removed 5 bases at V and 6 bases at J, with 19 bases between. CDR3: CASSPGEGGTDGYTF. Here the CDR3 DNA reads TGTGCCAGCAGTCCGGGAGAGGGGGGCACGGATGGCTACACCTTC.

V is TRBV29-1 and J is TRBJ2-7; D gene ambiguous. The CDR3 consists of 12 residues. CDR1 is SQVTM, CDR2 ANQGSEA, per germline. V lost 4 bases and J 7 bases, leaving 14 bases between the germline ends. The CDR3 loop reads CSVVPDAGEQYF. CDR3 coding DNA: TGCAGCGTTGTACCGGACGCCGGGGAGCAGTACTTC.

This clonotype was observed many times. The chain carries TRBV6-1 and TRBJ1-2, with D hard to call. Germline V CDR1 and CDR2: MNHNS, SASEGT. The ends were cut back, 6 bases at V and 8 bases at J, with 13 bases in the middle. This CDR3 region has 12 residues. The CDR3 reads CASRNWVGGYTF. DNA for the CDR3: TGTGCCAGCAGAAATTGGGTGGGAGGCTACACCTTC.

A few counts support this clonotype. The CDR3 nucleotides are TGCAGTGCTAGTGGCGGTGGATTGATCTCTGGAAACACCATATATTTT. Protein product: CSASGGGLISGNTIYF. The chain employs TRBV20-1 and TRBJ1-3; no clear D. Germline CDR1 and CDR2: DFQATT and SNEGSKA (reference sequence). The ends were cut back, 3 bases at V and 0 bases at J, with 15 bases in the middle. This CDR3 region has 16 residues.

This clonotype was observed many times. This sequence joins TRBV6-6 and TRBJ2-2; no clear D gene. CDR1 and CDR2 from the germline V gene are MNHNY and SVGAGI (reference sequence). V dropped 7 bases and J dropped 7 bases, with 7 bases sitting between them. This CDR3 has 11 amino acids. The CDR3 coding sequence is TGTGCCAGCACCGGCGGCGGGGAGCTGTTTTTT. This gives the protein CASTGGGELFF.

At least ten counts were recorded for this clonotype. The chain has TRBV7-2 and TRBJ2-7; TRBD1 aligns across 7 bases. CDR3 size: 15 residues. Germline CDR1 SGHTA, CDR2 FQGNSA. J was trimmed by 3 bases and V by 3 bases; bases with no gene match: 8. The CDR3 bases are TGTGCCAGCAGCTTGGAGAACAGGGGAGACTACGAGCAGTACTTC. Amino acid sequence: CASSLENRGDYEQYF. Using reference TRBV7-2 and TRBJ2-7 for the parts outside the CDR3, the full variable domain is GAGVSQSPSNKVTEKGKDVELRCDPISGHTALYWYRQSLGQGLEFLIYFQGNSAPDKSGLPSDRFSAERTGGSVSTLTIQRTQQEDSAVYLCASSLENRGDYEQYFGPGTRLTVT.